The next 23 T cell receptor beta chains were all read from a single sample in a study of T cells in Graves' hyperthyroidism and ophthalmopathy. Amplified TCR beta CDR3 regions came from RNA transcripts. Using the HTBI primer set, a first-round RT-PCR was run on the TCR CDR3. MiXCR, run by TCRdb on the multiplex PCR reads, gives a single entry per CDR3 protein. The repertoire holds some 300,000 distinct CDR3 sequences, with about an eighth as singletons. The sample was blood. These receptors came from a woman younger than 45 with Graves' hyperthyroidism that later progressed to Graves' ophthalmopathy.

The sample holds many counts of this clonotype. V is TRBV11-1 and J is TRBJ1-1; weak D call: TRBD1 (5 bases). V was shortened by 7 bases and J by 4 bases, with 19 bases between the two germline ends. Germline assignment: CDR1 SGHAT and CDR2 FQDESV (reference sequence). The CDR3 totals 15 residues. The CDR3 nucleotides read TGTGCCAGCACCAAGGGGAGGACGCAGAGCACTGAAGCTTTCTTT. Protein: CASTKGRTQSTEAFF.

This clonotype has only a few counts. The chain uses TRBV29-1 and TRBJ1-6, with a possible D match to TRBD1 (5 bases). Looked up from germline, CDR1 is SQVTM and CDR2 is ANQGSEA. The CDR3 is 15 amino acids. V lost 3 bases and J 9 bases, leaving 18 bases between the germline ends. This chain's CDR3 is CSVESWTSFFSPLHF. CDR3 bases: TGCAGCGTTGAGAGCTGGACAAGCTTCTTTTCACCCCTCCACTTT.

This clonotype showed up many times. The chain uses TRBV28 and TRBJ2-2; D unresolved. Germline lookup yields CDR1 MDHEN and CDR2 SYDVKM. The germline V and J ends were trimmed by 5 bases and 7 bases, with 20 bases remaining between them. The CDR3 is 16 residues long. This CDR3 reads CASSRVALGWVGELFF. The CDR3 nucleotides are TGTGCCAGCAGTCGCGTGGCCCTAGGATGGGTCGGGGAGCTGTTTTTT.

This clonotype was seen repeatedly, ten times or more. The chain employs TRBV3-1 and TRBJ2-7; possibly TRBD1 or TRBD2 for D (5 bases each). In germline, CDR1 is LGHDT, CDR2 YNNKEL (reference sequence). The V and J ends lost 4 bases and 2 bases respectively, with 15 bases between them. The CDR3 loop spans 15 amino acids. The CDR3 is CASSPEPRGAYEQYF. The CDR3 DNA reads TGTGCCAGCAGCCCCGAGCCTAGAGGGGCCTACGAGCAGTACTTC.

This clonotype was detected a few times. The chain uses TRBV10-3 and TRBJ2-3; D is unclear. This CDR3 is built from 15 residues. The V gene's germline CDR1 is ENHRY and CDR2 SYGVKD. The germline V and J ends were trimmed by 0 bases and 3 bases, with 10 bases remaining between them. The DNA of the CDR3 is TGTGCCATCAGTGAGTCGACTCTCCTTACAGATACGCAGTATTTT. Residues: CAISESTLLTDTQYF.

This clonotype was detected many times. V usage is TRBV7-2 and J usage is TRBJ2-1; weak D call: TRBD2 (5 bases). Trimming removed 1 base from V and 8 bases from J, with 18 bases in between. The CDR3 extends over 16 amino acids. The germline CDR1 and CDR2 sequences are SGHTA and FQGNSA. The CDR3 loop is CASSLGRVVLLDEQFF. The CDR3 DNA reads TGTGCCAGCAGCTTAGGGCGGGTGGTACTACTGGATGAGCAGTTCTTC.

This clonotype was counted ten times or more. The chain combines TRBV28 with TRBJ2-7, with 11 nucleotides matching TRBD1. J lost 6 bases, V lost 5 bases, and 9 bases had no gene match. Germline V CDR1 and CDR2: MDHEN, SYDVKM. CDR3 length: 15 residues. CDR3 residues: CASSAATGTGGEQYF. The DNA for the CDR3 is TGTGCCAGCAGTGCAGCAACCGGGACAGGGGGCGAGCAGTACTTC.

The genes are TRBV19 and TRBJ2-7; perhaps TRBD2 as D (5 bases). Trimming took off 6 bases at V and 5 bases at J, with 17 bases between the two ends. Germline CDR1 LNHDA, CDR2 SQIVND (reference sequence). The CDR3 sequence is 14 residues long. CDR3 DNA: TGTGCCAGTAGCGAAGACGGACGGCGGGACGAGCAGTACTTC. Translated, it gives CASSEDGRRDEQYF. Full variable domain (rest looked up from reference TRBV19 and TRBJ2-7): DGGITQSPKYLFRKEGQNVTLSCEQNLNHDAMYWYRQDPGQGLRLIYYSQIVNDFQKGDIAEGYSVSREKKESFPLTVTSAQKNPTAFYLCASSEDGRRDEQYFGPGTRLTVT.

The chain has TRBV28 and TRBJ2-7; D remains ambiguous. Trimming took off 2 bases at V and 7 bases at J, with 9 bases between the two ends. Per the germline V gene, CDR1 is MDHEN and CDR2 is SYDVKM. The CDR3 is 12 amino acids. The CDR3 region is CASSLRGREQYF. The CDR3 coding sequence is TGTGCCAGCAGTTTACGAGGTCGGGAGCAGTACTTC.

In its sample, this clonotype was seen many times. The V gene is TRBV7-2, the J gene TRBJ2-7, with D perhaps TRBD2 (6 bases). This CDR3 contains 14 residues. Germline V CDR1 and CDR2: SGHTA, FQGNSA. Trimming took off 1 base at V and 6 bases at J, with 13 bases between the two ends. The CDR3 coding sequence is TGTGCCAGCAGCTTAGACGGGAGTGGCGGCGAGCAGTACTTC. As protein: CASSLDGSGGEQYF.

There are a few counts of this clonotype. An end of the junction does not agree with germline; a read error may underlie this. The chain is built from TRBV15 and TRBJ1-2, with 7 bases aligning to TRBD1. Germline-derived CDR1 and CDR2 are LNHNV and YYDKDF (reference sequence). The CDR3 has 15 amino acids. As DNA, the CDR3 is TGTGCCGCCAGCAACCTGGGACAGACAGTCTATGGCTACACCTTC. Translation: CAASNLGQTVYGYTF.

This clonotype has ten or more counts. The V and J genes are TRBV14 and TRBJ2-5; no clear D gene. This CDR3 spans 14 amino acids. The V end was cut by 0 bases, the J end by 2 bases, with 7 bases between. The germline V gene encodes CDR1 SGHDN and CDR2 FVKESK. The DNA of the CDR3 is TGTGCCAGCAGCCAAGACACCAATCAAGAGACCCAGTACTTC. Residues: CASSQDTNQETQYF. The variable domain in full, completed from reference TRBV14 and TRBJ2-5, reads EAGVTQFPSHSVIEKGQTVTLRCDPISGHDNLYWYRRVMGKEIKFLLHFVKESKQDESGMPNNRFLAERTGGTYSTLKVQPAELEDSGVYFCASSQDTNQETQYFGPGTRLLVL.

Concerning this clonotype itself: This CDR3 is missing its conserved last phenylalanine or tryptophan, likely due to a read error. The chain couples TRBV4-3 to TRBJ2-1, with TRBD2 identical over 9 bases. CDR1 is LGHNA and CDR2 is YSLEER in the germline V gene. The CDR3 totals 14 residues. The V segment lost 4 bases and the J segment 7 bases; nucleotides outside the gene matches: 5. Here the CDR3 reads CASSRAGGANEQFL. CDR3 in DNA: TGCGCCAGCAGCCGAGCGGGAGGTGCTAATGAGCAGTTCCTC.

This clonotype was seen a few times. This chain connects TRBV10-1 to TRBJ2-7; maybe TRBD2 (6 bases). Deletions cut 7 bases from V and 3 bases from J, with 13 bases between. The CDR3 totals 13 residues. Germline V gives CDR1 WNHNN, CDR2 SYGVQD (reference sequence). In DNA, the CDR3 is TGCGCCAGCATTAAGAGACTAGTCTACGAGCAGTACTTC. This gives the protein CASIKRLVYEQYF.

This clonotype was seen at least ten times. The V call is TRBV27, the J call TRBJ2-7, with 10 bases aligning to TRBD2. Germline CDR1 and CDR2: MNHEY and SMNVEV (reference sequence). Germline trimming cut 5 bases from V and 7 bases from J; bases unmatched to any gene: 11. The CDR3 covers 15 residues. The CDR3 DNA reads as TGTGCCAGCAGTGAGCTCGGGACTAGCGAAAAGGAGCAGTACTTC. As protein: CASSELGTSEKEQYF.

Details on this clonotype: A much larger clone is a single base away; this may be a read error. This sequence joins TRBV13 and TRBJ2-7; D is unclear. The CDR3 consists of 12 residues. The germline CDR1 and CDR2 sequences are PRHDT and FYEKMQ (reference sequence). The CDR3 spells CASSLHSYGQYF. The DNA of the CDR3 is TGTGCCAGCAGCTTGCACTCCTACGGGCAGTACTTC.

This clonotype was seen many times. The chain recombines TRBV4-2 with TRBJ1-2; 7 nucleotides line up with TRBD1. Germline V lookup: CDR1 LGHNA, CDR2 YNFKEQ. CDR3 size: 15 residues. Unmatched junction bases numbered 6, after V lost 0 bases and J lost 5 bases. The CDR3: CASSQDWTGRYGYTF. The CDR3 bases are TGTGCCAGCAGCCAAGATTGGACAGGCAGATATGGCTACACCTTC.

The rearrangement links TRBV6-2 or TRBV6-3 to TRBJ2-7; 7 bases map to TRBD2. J gave up 5 bases and V 6 bases, and 10 bases lay outside the gene matches. Looked up from germline, CDR1 is MNHEY and CDR2 is SVGEGT. The CDR3 covers 14 residues. Written as DNA, the CDR3 is TGTGCCAGCAGCCCGGGGAGGGTGAAGGACGAGCAGTACTTC. Amino acids: CASSPGRVKDEQYF.

This clonotype was found a few times. The CDR3 bases are TGTGCCAGCAGTTACATCCCGGACAGGGCAAACTATGGCTACACCTTC. It codes for CASSYIPDRANYGYTF. The rearrangement joins TRBV27 to TRBJ1-2; the match to TRBD1 covers 8 bases. V was clipped by 4 bases and J by 2 bases; unmatched bases: 9. The CDR3 is made up of 16 amino acids. Germline assignment: CDR1 MNHEY and CDR2 SMNVEV (reference sequence).

On this clonotype: Since a much larger clone is just one base distant, this may be a read error. For the CDR3, the DNA is TGTGCCAGCAGCTTACTTGCATCAGCGGTCTCCTACAATGAGCAGTACTTC. Translation: CASSLLASAVSYNEQYF. This chain connects TRBV11-2 to TRBJ2-1, with a possible D match to TRBD2 (5 bases). The last part of the DNA fits TRBJ2-7 better; the J call may be wrong. This CDR3 region has 17 residues. CDR1 is SGHAT, CDR2 FQNNGV, per germline.

This sequence joins TRBV5-6 and TRBJ2-1; perhaps D is TRBD1 or TRBD2 (6 bases each). V was shortened by 4 bases and J by 0 bases, with 17 bases between the two germline ends. This CDR3 contains 17 residues. CDR1 is SGHDT and CDR2 is YYEEEE in the germline V gene. CDR3 coding DNA: TGTGCCAGCAGCCCGGGGGCGTTCATGAGCTCCTACAATGAGCAGTTCTTC. Translated: CASSPGAFMSSYNEQFF. Combining the CDR3 with reference TRBV5-6 and TRBJ2-1 gives the whole variable domain DAGVTQSPTHLIKTRGQQVTLRCSPKSGHDTVSWYQQALGQGPQFIFQYYEEEERQRGNFPDRFSGHQFPNYSSELNVNALLLGDSALYLCASSPGAFMSSYNEQFFGPGTRLTVL.

This clonotype was counted many times. This rearrangement joins TRBV5-1 to TRBJ2-7; TRBD1 agrees at 9 bases. CDR1 is SGHRS, CDR2 YFSETQ, per germline. V gave up 4 bases and J gave up 2 bases; unmatched junction bases: 7. The CDR3 extends over 15 amino acids. DNA of the CDR3: TGCGCCAGCAGCGACCGGACAGGGGTTACCTACGAGCAGTACTTC. Its protein product is CASSDRTGVTYEQYF.

The chain employs TRBV28 and TRBJ2-7; 7 nucleotides agree with TRBD1. The germline V gene encodes CDR1 MDHEN and CDR2 SYDVKM. This CDR3 region has 15 residues. V dropped 5 bases and J dropped 2; count of bases not matched to a gene: 9. The CDR3 nucleotides are TGTGCCAGCAGTCCCGACCGGACAGGAGCCTACGAGCAGTACTTC. Translating it yields CASSPDRTGAYEQYF.